These T cell receptor beta chains were read from a single sample in a study of T-cell memory formation after mild COVID-19. TCRdb re-derived calls from the 5' RACE reads in MiXCR, one entry per CDR3 protein. The repertoire holds tens of thousands of distinct CDR3 sequences, with around 15% as singletons. Sequencing was performed on PBMCs or a T cell subset sorted from them (not recorded which). These receptors came from a young man who had mild COVID-19 (a few samples of this study predate the infection). Cell type and time point are not known. Both conserved end residues are part of each CDR3. A D gene is named only where the DNA matches it firmly. Size values are once, few and many counts, or a class for expanded clones, and some rows have none.

>TRBJ2-3|TRBD2|TRBV10-3|-
CAINSGGAGDTQYF
TGTGCCATCAACTCGGGGGGGGCCGGAGATACGCAGTATTTT
>TRBJ2-2|-|TRBV5-1|few
CASSSYRAQGGELFF
TGCGCCAGCAGCTCCTACAGGGCGCAGGGCGGGGAGCTGTTTTTT
>TRBJ2-7|-|TRBV10-3|few
CAITDVGQRYEQYF
TGTGCCATCACCGACGTAGGACAGAGATACGAGCAGTACTTC
>TRBJ1-2|-|TRBV4-3|-
CASSPERTNYGYTF
TGCGCCAGCAGCCCGGAGAGGACTAACTATGGCTACACCTTC
>TRBJ2-1|-|TRBV7-3|-
CASSLTSSPYNEQFF
TGTGCCAGCAGCTTAACTAGTAGCCCCTACAATGAGCAGTTCTTC
>TRBJ2-1|-|TRBV4-3|-
CASSQDWPGDYNEQFF
TGCGCCAGCAGCCAAGATTGGCCGGGGGATTACAATGAGCAGTTCTTC
>TRBJ1-5|TRBD1|TRBV7-9|many
CASSDLTGEINQPQHF
TGTGCCAGCAGCGACCTTACAGGGGAGATCAATCAGCCCCAGCATTTT
>TRBJ2-2|-|TRBV6-6|few
CASRGVTGELFF
TGTGCCAGCAGAGGAGTCACCGGGGAGCTGTTTTTT
>TRBJ2-4|-|TRBV23-1|-
CASSQPCQQGPLAKNIQYF
TGCGCCAGCAGTCAACCATGCCAACAGGGCCCCCTAGCCAAAAACATTCAGTACTTC
>TRBJ2-4|TRBD1|TRBV7-2|-
CASSLGTGGTIQYF
TGTGCCAGCAGCTTGGGGACAGGGGGGACCATTCAGTACTTC
>TRBJ2-5|-|TRBV12-3/TRBV12-4|many
CASSLEGETQYF
TGTGCCAGCAGTTTGGAGGGGGAGACCCAGTACTTC
>TRBJ1-2|-|TRBV7-9|-
CASSSTVYGYTF
TGTGCCAGCAGCTCGACGGTCTATGGCTACACCTTC
>TRBJ1-2|-|TRBV6-5|few
CASSYSRTVGYTF
TGTGCCAGCAGTTACTCTAGGACAGTTGGCTACACCTTC
>TRBJ2-2|TRBD1|TRBV7-9|-
CASSPPGTGLTGELFF
TGTGCCAGCAGCCCGCCCGGGACAGGGCTCACCGGGGAGCTGTTTTTT
>TRBJ2-3|-|TRBV5-5|-
CASSLREPSTDTQYF
TGTGCCAGCAGCTTGCGGGAACCTAGCACAGATACGCAGTATTTT
>TRBJ1-6|-|TRBV7-9|-
CASRVEPGRRNSPLHF
TGTGCCAGCAGAGTAGAACCGGGACGGAGGAATTCACCCCTCCACTTT
>TRBJ2-1|-|TRBV6-5|-
CASSYSTNYNEQFF
TGTGCCAGCAGTTACTCGACCAATTACAATGAGCAGTTCTTC
>TRBJ2-5|-|TRBV11-2|-
CASSPGRDAQYF
TGTGCCAGCAGCCCCGGGCGGGATGCCCAGTACTTC
>TRBJ2-5|-|TRBV7-8|-
CASSLWSGTETQYF
TGTGCCAGCAGCTTATGGTCAGGGACAGAGACCCAGTACTTC
>TRBJ2-3|TRBD2|TRBV7-2|many
CASSPRGGGDTQYF
TGTGCCAGCAGCCCGCGGGGGGGCGGAGATACGCAGTATTTT
>TRBJ2-2|-|TRBV28|few
CASRRTGELFF
TGTGCCAGCCGGAGAACCGGGGAGCTGTTTTTT
>TRBJ2-7|-|TRBV11-2|-
CASSYSARDYEQYF
TGTGCCAGCAGCTATTCGGCCAGGGACTACGAGCAGTACTTC
>TRBJ2-5|-|TRBV29-1|many
CSGRDFQETQYF
TGCAGTGGCCGGGACTTCCAAGAGACCCAGTACTTC
>TRBJ1-5|-|TRBV7-2|-
CASSLAGGASQPQHF
TGTGCCAGCAGCTTAGCCGGAGGGGCCAGTCAGCCCCAGCATTTT
>TRBJ2-7|TRBD1|TRBV30|-
CAWSGTAPYEQYF
TGTGCCTGGAGCGGGACAGCACCCTACGAGCAGTACTTC
>TRBJ1-3|-|TRBV6-2/TRBV6-3|once
CASRHLGISAGNTIYF
TGTGCCAGCAGACACCTGGGGATTTCGGCTGGAAACACCATATATTTT
>TRBJ1-2|-|TRBV25-1|few
CASSEYGAGGGYTF
TGTGCCAGCAGTGAATATGGGGCAGGAGGGGGCTACACCTTC
>TRBJ2-3|TRBD2|TRBV20-1|-
CSATPTSGGTDTQYF
TGCAGTGCTACCCCGACTAGCGGGGGAACAGATACGCAGTATTTT
>TRBJ2-1|-|TRBV20-1|few
CSAPDYSMEVEQFF
TGCAGTGCTCCCGACTACTCAATGGAGGTGGAGCAGTTCTTC
>TRBJ1-6|-|TRBV19|few
CASSGTGSRDSPLHF
TGTGCCAGTAGTGGTACAGGGTCTCGGGATTCACCCCTCCACTTT
>TRBJ2-2|TRBD1|TRBV29-1|many
CSVEEGGSGELFF
TGCAGCGTTGAGGAAGGGGGCTCCGGGGAGCTGTTTTTT
>TRBJ2-5|-|TRBV11-2|-
CASRGGFETQYF
TGTGCCAGCCGAGGGGGGTTTGAGACCCAGTACTTC
>TRBJ2-7|TRBD1|TRBV4-3|-
CASSQGTGVYEQYF
TGCGCCAGCAGCCAAGGGACAGGGGTCTACGAGCAGTACTTC
>TRBJ1-2|TRBD1|TRBV6-5|-
CASSYRAGGTYGYTF
TGTGCCAGCAGTTACCGAGCAGGGGGCACCTATGGCTACACCTTC
>TRBJ2-1|-|TRBV30|-
CAWSLQGPDEQFF
TGTGCCTGGAGTCTCCAGGGGCCAGATGAGCAGTTCTTC
>TRBJ2-7|TRBD1|TRBV4-2|few
CASSQGLQGYEQYF
TGTGCCAGCAGCCAGGGCCTACAGGGGTACGAGCAGTACTTC
>TRBJ2-2|TRBD1|TRBV3-1|few
CASSQDKSPGQGDPRGELFF
TGTGCCAGCAGCCAAGATAAGAGCCCCGGACAGGGAGACCCGCGGGGGGAGCTGTTTTTT
>TRBJ2-2|-|TRBV23-1|-
CASTSKGGELFF
TGCGCCAGCACCTCAAAGGGGGGGGAGCTGTTTTTT
>TRBJ1-1|-|TRBV27|few
CASSPPGRKYTEAFF
TGTGCCAGCAGCCCGCCGGGACGTAAGTACACTGAAGCTTTCTTT
>TRBJ1-2|-|TRBV27|-
CASSLGVNYGYTF
TGTGCCAGCAGTTTGGGGGTGAACTATGGCTACACCTTC
>TRBJ2-3|TRBD1|TRBV6-4|-
CASSDQGAARDTQYF
TGTGCCAGCAGTGACCAGGGGGCCGCCAGAGATACGCAGTATTTT
>TRBJ2-3|-|TRBV5-1|-
CASSLVGIQPNTDTQYF
TGCGCCAGCAGCTTGGTCGGCATTCAACCCAACACAGATACGCAGTATTTT
>TRBJ1-2|-|TRBV10-3|few
CAITRDPGGLIYGYTF
TGTGCCATCACCCGGGACCCTGGGGGCCTAATCTATGGCTACACCTTC
>TRBJ2-4|-|TRBV9|-
CASSNRDSLQYF
TGTGCCAGCAGCAACCGGGACTCACTACAGTACTTC
>TRBJ2-7|TRBD2|TRBV12-3/TRBV12-4|-
CASSSSGRAYEQYF
TGTGCCAGCAGTTCTAGCGGGAGGGCCTACGAGCAGTACTTC
>TRBJ2-1|-|TRBV2|-
CARRDPLYNEQFF
TGTGCCAGAAGGGACCCCCTTTACAATGAGCAGTTCTTC
>TRBJ2-1|TRBD2|TRBV7-9|-
CASSLHQRGYNEQFF
TGTGCCAGCAGCTTACATCAGCGGGGATACAATGAGCAGTTCTTC
>TRBJ2-1|TRBD1|TRBV24-1|few
CATSPRQGTWQFF
TGTGCCACCTCGCCCCGACAGGGAACGTGGCAGTTCTTC
>TRBJ2-1|TRBD2|TRBV6-5|-
CASSQTSGGALHNEQFF
TGTGCCAGCAGCCAGACTAGCGGGGGGGCGCTCCACAATGAGCAGTTCTTC
>TRBJ2-6|TRBD1|TRBV3-1|few
CASSTPMTGSSGANVLTF
TGTGCCAGCAGTACCCCCATGACAGGGAGCTCTGGGGCCAACGTCCTGACTTTC
>TRBJ2-2|-|TRBV6-2/TRBV6-3|-
CASSFGGELFF
TGTGCCAGCAGTTTTGGCGGGGAGCTGTTTTTT
>TRBJ1-2|-|TRBV4-1|few
CASSQDTPVNYGYTF
TGCGCCAGCAGCCAAGACACACCTGTTAACTATGGCTACACCTTC
>TRBJ2-1|-|TRBV7-2|few
CASSRTDGRNEQFF
TGTGCCAGCAGCCGCACGGACGGTAGGAATGAGCAGTTCTTC
>TRBJ2-1|-|TRBV6-2/TRBV6-3|-
CASSHTRGGYYNEQFF
TGTGCCAGCAGCCATACCAGGGGAGGGTACTACAATGAGCAGTTCTTC
>TRBJ2-1|TRBD2|TRBV11-1|few
CASSPSGGFNYNEQFF
TGTGCCAGCAGCCCGTCGGGGGGATTTAACTACAATGAGCAGTTCTTC
>TRBJ2-2|-|TRBV5-1|few
CASRAGSCFF
-
>TRBJ1-1|-|TRBV12-3/TRBV12-4|-
CASSRGSNTEAFF
TGTGCCAGCAGCCGGGGATCGAACACTGAAGCTTTCTTT
>TRBJ2-5|-|TRBV6-1|few
CALHGYKETQYF
TGTGCCCTCCACGGATACAAAGAGACCCAGTACTTC
>TRBJ2-3|-|TRBV20-1|few
CSARTVTTDTQYF
TGCAGTGCTAGGACGGTGACAACAGATACGCAGTATTTT